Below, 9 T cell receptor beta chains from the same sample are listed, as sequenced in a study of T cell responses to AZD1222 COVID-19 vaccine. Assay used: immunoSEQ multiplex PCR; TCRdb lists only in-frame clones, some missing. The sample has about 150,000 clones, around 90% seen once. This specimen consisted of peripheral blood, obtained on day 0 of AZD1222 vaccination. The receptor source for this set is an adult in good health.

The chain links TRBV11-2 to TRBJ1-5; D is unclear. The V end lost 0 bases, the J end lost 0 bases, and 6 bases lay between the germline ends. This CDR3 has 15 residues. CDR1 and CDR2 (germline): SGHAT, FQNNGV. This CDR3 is CASSLDRHSNQPQHF. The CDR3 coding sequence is TGTGCCAGCAGCTTAGATCGACATAGCAATCAGCCCCAGCATTTT.

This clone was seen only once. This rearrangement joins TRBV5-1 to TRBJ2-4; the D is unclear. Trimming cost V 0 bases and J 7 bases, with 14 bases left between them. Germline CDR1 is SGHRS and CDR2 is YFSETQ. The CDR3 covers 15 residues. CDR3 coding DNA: TGCGCCAGCAGCTTGGGTTCGGCGTTGGTGAACATTCAGTACTTC. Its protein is CASSLGSALVNIQYF.

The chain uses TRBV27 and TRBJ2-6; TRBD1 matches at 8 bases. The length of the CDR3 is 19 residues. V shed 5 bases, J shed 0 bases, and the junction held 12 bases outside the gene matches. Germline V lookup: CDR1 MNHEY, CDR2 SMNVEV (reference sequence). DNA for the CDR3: TGTGCCAGCAGTCTCTTGACAGGGGCTAAAAGCTCTGGGGCCAACGTCCTGACTTTC. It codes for CASSLLTGAKSSGANVLTF. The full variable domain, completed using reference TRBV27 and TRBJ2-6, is EAQVTQNPRYLITVTGKKLTVTCSQNMNHEYMSWYRQDPGLGLRQIYYSMNVEVTDKGDVPEGYKVSRKEKRNFPLILESPSPNQTSLYFCASSLLTGAKSSGANVLTFGAGSRLTVL.

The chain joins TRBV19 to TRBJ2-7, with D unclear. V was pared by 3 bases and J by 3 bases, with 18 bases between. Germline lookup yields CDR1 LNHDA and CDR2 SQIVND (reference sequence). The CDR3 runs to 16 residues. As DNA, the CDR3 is TGTGCCAGTAGTATTACTCGTGCGGCTTCTATCTACGAGCAGTACTTC. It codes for CASSITRAASIYEQYF.

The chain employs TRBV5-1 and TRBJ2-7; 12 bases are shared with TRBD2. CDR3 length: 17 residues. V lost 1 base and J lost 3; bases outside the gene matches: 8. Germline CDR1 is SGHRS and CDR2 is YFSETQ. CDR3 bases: TGCGCCAGCAGCTTGCCTAGCGGGGGGGCCTGGTTCTACGAGCAGTACTTC. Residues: CASSLPSGGAWFYEQYF. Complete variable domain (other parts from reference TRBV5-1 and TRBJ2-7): KAGVTQTPRYLIKTRGQQVTLSCSPISGHRSVSWYQQTPGQGLQFLFEYFSETQRNKGNFPGRFSGRQFSNSRSEMNVSTLELGDSALYLCASSLPSGGAWFYEQYFGPGTRLTVT.

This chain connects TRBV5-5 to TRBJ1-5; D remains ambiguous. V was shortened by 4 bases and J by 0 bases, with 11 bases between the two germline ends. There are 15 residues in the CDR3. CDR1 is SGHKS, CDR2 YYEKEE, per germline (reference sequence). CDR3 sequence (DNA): TGTGCCAGCAGCCCCAGGCCCTATAGCAATCAGCCCCAGCATTTT. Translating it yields CASSPRPYSNQPQHF.

This CDR3 is CASSSVGSNTEAFF. For the CDR3, the DNA is TGTGCCAGCAGCTCCGTCGGGTCGAACACTGAAGCTTTCTTT. This sequence joins TRBV7-3 and TRBJ1-1; D uncertain. The CDR3 covers 14 residues. V dropped 4 bases and J dropped 1 base, with 10 bases sitting between them. Germline V gives CDR1 SGHTA, CDR2 FQGTGA.

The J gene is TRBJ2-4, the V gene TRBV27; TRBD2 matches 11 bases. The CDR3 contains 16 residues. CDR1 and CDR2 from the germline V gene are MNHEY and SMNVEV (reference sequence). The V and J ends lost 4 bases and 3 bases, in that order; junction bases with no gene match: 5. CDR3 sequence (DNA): TGTGCCAGCAGTTCTACTAGCGGGAGACACAAAAACATTCAGTACTTC. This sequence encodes CASSSTSGRHKNIQYF.

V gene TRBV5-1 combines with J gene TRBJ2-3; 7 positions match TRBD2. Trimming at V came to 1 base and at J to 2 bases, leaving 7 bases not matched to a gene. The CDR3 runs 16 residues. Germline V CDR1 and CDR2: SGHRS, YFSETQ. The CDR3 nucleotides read TGCGCCAGCAGCTTGAAGGGTCTAGCGGACACAGATACGCAGTATTTT. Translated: CASSLKGLADTDTQYF. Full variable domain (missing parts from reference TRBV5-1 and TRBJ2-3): KAGVTQTPRYLIKTRGQQVTLSCSPISGHRSVSWYQQTPGQGLQFLFEYFSETQRNKGNFPGRFSGRQFSNSRSEMNVSTLELGDSALYLCASSLKGLADTDTQYFGPGTRLTVL.